Listed below are T cell receptor beta chains from one sample, sequenced in a study of graft-versus-host responses after intestinal transplantation. TCRdb keeps only in-frame clones here, not all; method: immunoSEQ multiplex PCR. The sample has some 18,000 clones; around three quarters are singletons. This sample comprised ileum tissue, obtained approximately three weeks after intestinal transplant. These receptor sequences come from a human patient who received an intestinal transplant, so some T cells may come from the graft donor. The CDR3 runs from the conserved cysteine through the conserved F or W. D genes are given only for firm matches. For some rows the clone size is stated as once, few or many, or as a class when expanded; others skip it.

clone_size	j_call	d_call	v_call	cdr3_aa	cdr3_nt
-	TRBJ2-1	-	TRBV7-2	CASSLLLRGAGNYYNEQFF	TGTGCCAGCAGCTTGCTTCTCAGGGGCGCGGGTAACTACTACAATGAGCAGTTCTTC
-	TRBJ2-1	-	TRBV19	CASSFLGGYNEQFF	TGTGCCAGTAGTTTTCTGGGGGGCTACAATGAGCAGTTCTTC
-	TRBJ1-6	TRBD1	TRBV5-6	CASSLAGGQGSSPLHF	TGTGCCAGCAGCTTGGCCGGGGGACAGGGGTCTTCACCCCTCCACTTT
-	TRBJ2-1	-	TRBV30	CAWSALVNEQFF	TGTGCCTGGAGTGCCTTAGTCAATGAGCAGTTCTTC
-	TRBJ1-2	-	TRBV5-1	CASSLGGEGDGYTF	TGCGCCAGCAGCTTGGGGGGGGAGGGTGACGGCTACACCTTC
medium-sized	TRBJ2-7	TRBD1	TRBV4-3	CASSRGGLPYEQYF	TGCGCCAGCAGCCGAGGGGGCCTCCCCTACGAGCAGTACTTC
-	TRBJ2-1	-	TRBV7-3	CASSLTGGNEQFF	TGTGCCAGCAGCTTAACAGGGGGCAATGAGCAGTTCTTC
-	TRBJ2-1	TRBD1	TRBV11-3	CASSLDRGRYNEQFF	TGTGCCAGCAGCTTGGACAGGGGGCGCTACAATGAGCAGTTCTTC
-	TRBJ2-1	-	TRBV7-9	CASSLGIWRIYNEQFF	TGTGCCAGCAGCTTAGGTATCTGGAGGATCTACAATGAGCAGTTCTTC
-	TRBJ2-7	TRBD1	TRBV5-4	CASSSKGARYEQYF	TGTGCCAGCTCCTCGAAGGGGGCGCGGTACGAGCAGTACTTC
once	TRBJ1-6	TRBD1	TRBV5-5	CASSLGTGKYNSPLHF	TGTGCCAGCAGCCTAGGGACAGGGAAGTATAATTCACCCCTCCACTTT
-	TRBJ2-1	-	TRBV19	CASSIEGASYNEQFF	TGTGCCAGTAGTATCGAAGGGGCCTCCTACAATGAGCAGTTCTTC
once	TRBJ2-1	-	TRBV9	CASSADIATYNEQFF	TGTGCCAGCAGCGCCGATATAGCCACCTACAATGAGCAGTTCTTC
-	TRBJ1-2	-	TRBV30	CAWSAPFDRKPHGYTF	TGTGCCTGGAGTGCACCCTTCGACAGGAAGCCACATGGCTACACCTTC
-	TRBJ2-1	-	TRBV27	CASSWGLPREQFF	TGTGCCAGCAGTTGGGGACTCCCTCGGGAGCAGTTCTTC
-	TRBJ2-5	-	TRBV5-6	CASSLLALQETQYF	TGTGCCAGCAGCTTGCTAGCGCTCCAAGAGACCCAGTACTTC
-	TRBJ2-1	-	TRBV7-2	CASSPPVLEQFF	TGTGCCAGCAGCCCACCAGTCCTTGAGCAGTTCTTC
-	TRBJ2-5	-	TRBV7-6	CASSFSRDIVETQYF	TGTGCCAGCAGCTTCTCTAGGGACATCGTGGAGACCCAGTACTTC
-	TRBJ1-6	TRBD1	TRBV5-4	CASSSTGGESPLHF	TGTGCCAGCAGCTCGACAGGGGGTGAGTCACCCCTCCACTTT
-	TRBJ2-5	TRBD2	TRBV19	CATSQYKHKASGRETQYF	TGTGCCACGTCACAGTACAAACACAAAGCTAGCGGCAGGGAGACCCAGTACTTC
-	TRBJ1-2	TRBD1	TRBV6-4	CASTFRDRRDYGYTF	TGTGCCAGCACCTTTCGGGACAGGAGGGACTATGGCTACACCTTC
-	TRBJ1-5	-	TRBV27	CASSPAGVVNQPQHF	TGTGCCAGCAGTCCTGCCGGGGTAGTGAATCAGCCCCAGCATTTT
few	TRBJ2-3	-	TRBV29-1	CSVSETGIITDTQYF	TGCAGCGTTTCCGAGACAGGAATAATCACAGATACGCAGTATTTT
-	TRBJ2-3	-	TRBV9	CASSTRDNTDTQYF	TGTGCCAGCAGCACCCGGGACAACACAGATACGCAGTATTTT
-	TRBJ1-1	TRBD1	TRBV6-1	CASSEWWTGMGVTEAFF	TGTGCCAGCAGTGAATGGTGGACAGGGATGGGCGTTACTGAAGCTTTCTTT
-	TRBJ2-5	-	TRBV7-9	CASSLGSRLLETQYF	TGTGCCAGCAGCTTAGGCTCTAGGCTGTTGGAGACCCAGTACTTC
-	TRBJ1-1	-	TRBV7-9	CASSSIAEAFF	TGTGCCAGCAGTAGTATAGCTGAAGCTTTCTTT
-	TRBJ2-1	TRBD1	TRBV7-9	CASSHAQGANEQFF	TGTGCCAGCAGCCATGCCCAGGGGGCGAATGAGCAGTTCTTC
-	TRBJ1-1	-	TRBV27	CASSLSRGSTEAFF	TGTGCCAGCAGTTTATCTAGGGGGAGCACTGAAGCTTTCTTT
-	TRBJ2-1	TRBD2	TRBV18	CASSLLAGGPNEQFF	TGTGCCAGCTCCCTTCTAGCGGGAGGGCCTAATGAGCAGTTCTTC
-	TRBJ1-4	-	TRBV7-9	CASSLGGPGNEKLFF	TGTGCCAGCAGCTTAGGGGGGCCCGGTAATGAAAAACTGTTTTTT
-	TRBJ1-5	-	TRBV27	CASSLFSLRGGQPQHF	TGTGCCAGCAGTTTATTTTCTTTACGCGGAGGACAGCCCCAGCATTTT
-	TRBJ2-3	-	TRBV7-3	CASSFAGSDTQYF	TGTGCCAGCAGCTTTGCTGGCTCCGATACGCAGTATTTT
-	TRBJ2-7	-	TRBV19	CASSPSLGREQYF	TGTGCCAGTAGTCCATCGTTGGGGCGGGAGCAGTACTTC
-	TRBJ1-2	-	TRBV7-9	CASSLGEYGYTF	TGTGCCAGCAGCTTGGGAGAATATGGCTACACCTTC
-	TRBJ2-3	TRBD2	TRBV19	CASRSPGLAADTQYF	TGTGCCAGTAGATCTCCGGGACTAGCTGCAGATACGCAGTATTTT
-	TRBJ2-1	TRBD1	TRBV18	CASSPGGQGRNEQFF	TGTGCCAGCTCACCAGGGGGACAGGGGCGGAATGAGCAGTTCTTC
-	TRBJ2-4	-	TRBV7-2	CASSLLGGSAKNIQYF	TGTGCCAGCAGCTTACTCGGGGGTTCGGCCAAAAACATTCAGTACTTC
-	TRBJ2-7	-	TRBV4-2	CASSQDRGTYEQYF	TGTGCCAGCAGCCAAGATCGCGGGACCTACGAGCAGTACTTC
-	TRBJ1-2	TRBD1	TRBV28	CASSRLGTDYGYTF	TGTGCCAGCAGTCGTCTCGGGACAGATTATGGCTACACCTTC
-	TRBJ1-5	TRBD1	TRBV4-2	CASSQPGQGGHSNQPQHF	TGTGCCAGCAGCCAACCGGGACAGGGGGGACATAGCAATCAGCCCCAGCATTTT
-	TRBJ2-7	-	TRBV25-1	CATPTGDRAYEQYF	TGTGCCACGCCCACCGGAGACAGAGCCTACGAGCAGTACTTC